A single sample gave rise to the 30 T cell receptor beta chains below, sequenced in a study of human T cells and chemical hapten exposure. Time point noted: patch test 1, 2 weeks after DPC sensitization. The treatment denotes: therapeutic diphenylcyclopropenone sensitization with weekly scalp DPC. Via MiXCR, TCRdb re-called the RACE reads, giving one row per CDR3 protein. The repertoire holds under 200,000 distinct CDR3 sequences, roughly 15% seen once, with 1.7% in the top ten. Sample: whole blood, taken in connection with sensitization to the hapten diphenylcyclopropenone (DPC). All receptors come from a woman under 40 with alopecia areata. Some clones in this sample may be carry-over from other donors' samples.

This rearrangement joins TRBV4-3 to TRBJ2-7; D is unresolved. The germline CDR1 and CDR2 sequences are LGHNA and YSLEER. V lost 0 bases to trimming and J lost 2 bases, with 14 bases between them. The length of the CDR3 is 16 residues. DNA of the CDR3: TGCGCCAGCAGCCAAGAATTTGGACCCCGGGCCTACGAGCAGTACTTC. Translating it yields CASSQEFGPRAYEQYF.

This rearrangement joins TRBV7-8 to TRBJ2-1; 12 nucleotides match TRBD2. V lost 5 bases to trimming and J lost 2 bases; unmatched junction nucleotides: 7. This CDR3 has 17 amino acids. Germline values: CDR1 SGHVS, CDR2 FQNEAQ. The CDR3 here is CASSLRTSGDTYNEQFF. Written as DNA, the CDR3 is TGTGCCAGCAGCCTCCGGACTAGCGGGGATACCTACAATGAGCAGTTCTTC.

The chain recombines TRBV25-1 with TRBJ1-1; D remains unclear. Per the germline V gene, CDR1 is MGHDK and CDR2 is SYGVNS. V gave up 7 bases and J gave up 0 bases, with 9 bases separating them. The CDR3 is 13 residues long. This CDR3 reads CASTLGVNTEAFF. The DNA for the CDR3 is TGTGCCAGCACTCTGGGAGTGAACACTGAAGCTTTCTTT. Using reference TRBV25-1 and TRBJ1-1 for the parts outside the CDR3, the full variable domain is EADIYQTPRYLVIGTGKKITLECSQTMGHDKMYWYQQDPGMELHLIHYSYGVNSTEKGDLSSESTVSRIRTEHFPLTLESARPSHTSQYLCASTLGVNTEAFFGQGTRLTVV.

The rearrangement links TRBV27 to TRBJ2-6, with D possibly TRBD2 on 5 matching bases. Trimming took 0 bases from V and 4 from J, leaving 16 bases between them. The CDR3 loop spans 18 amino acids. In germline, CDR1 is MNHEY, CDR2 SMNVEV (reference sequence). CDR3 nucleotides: TGTGCCAGCAGTTTATCGACGGACTCAAGGCCCGGGGCCAACGTCCTGACTTTC. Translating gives CASSLSTDSRPGANVLTF.

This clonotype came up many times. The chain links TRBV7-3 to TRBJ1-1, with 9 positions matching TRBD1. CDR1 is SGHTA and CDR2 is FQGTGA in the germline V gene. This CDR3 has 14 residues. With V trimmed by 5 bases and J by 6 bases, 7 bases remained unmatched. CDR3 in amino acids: CASSLTGQGAEAFF. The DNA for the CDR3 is TGTGCCAGCAGCCTCACGGGACAGGGTGCTGAAGCTTTCTTT.

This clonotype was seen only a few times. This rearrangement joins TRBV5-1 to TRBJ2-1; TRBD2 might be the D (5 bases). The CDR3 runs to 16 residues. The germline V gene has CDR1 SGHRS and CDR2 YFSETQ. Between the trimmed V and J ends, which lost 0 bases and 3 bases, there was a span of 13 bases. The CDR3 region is CASSLDGNEGYNEQFF. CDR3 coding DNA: TGCGCCAGCAGCTTGGATGGTAACGAGGGCTACAATGAGCAGTTCTTC.

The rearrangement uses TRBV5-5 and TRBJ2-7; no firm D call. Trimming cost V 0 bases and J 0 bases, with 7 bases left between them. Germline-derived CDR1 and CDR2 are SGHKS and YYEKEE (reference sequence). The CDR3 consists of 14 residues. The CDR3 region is CASSLDISSYEQYF. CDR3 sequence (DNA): TGTGCCAGCAGCTTGGACATTAGCTCCTACGAGCAGTACTTC. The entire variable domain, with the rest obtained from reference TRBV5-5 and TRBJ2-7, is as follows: DAGVTQSPTHLIKTRGQQVTLRCSPISGHKSVSWYQQVLGQGPQFIFQYYEKEERGRGNFPDRFSARQFPNYSSELNVNALLLGDSALYLCASSLDISSYEQYFGPGTRLTVT.

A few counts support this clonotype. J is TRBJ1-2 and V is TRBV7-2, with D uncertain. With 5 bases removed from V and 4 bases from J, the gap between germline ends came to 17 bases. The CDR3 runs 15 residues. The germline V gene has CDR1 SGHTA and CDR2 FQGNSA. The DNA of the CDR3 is TGTGCCAGCAGCCCCGAGGCCGGAGGGAGCTATGGCTACACCTTC. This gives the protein CASSPEAGGSYGYTF.

The CDR3 region has the DNA TGTGCCACCAGCAGAGACAGGGGGCAGGATACGCAGTATTTT. Translation gives CATSRDRGQDTQYF. This chain joins TRBV15 and TRBJ2-3; 8 bases line up with TRBD1. With V trimmed by 0 bases and J by 6 bases, 2 bases remained unmatched. The CDR3 loop spans 14 amino acids. Germline loops: CDR1 LNHNV, CDR2 YYDKDF (reference sequence).

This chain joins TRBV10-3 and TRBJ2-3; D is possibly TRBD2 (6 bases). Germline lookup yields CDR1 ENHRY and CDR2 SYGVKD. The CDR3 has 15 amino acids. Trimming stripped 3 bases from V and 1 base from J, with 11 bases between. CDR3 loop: CAISEGRGRTDTQYF. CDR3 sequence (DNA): TGTGCCATCAGTGAAGGGCGGGGACGCACAGATACGCAGTATTTT.

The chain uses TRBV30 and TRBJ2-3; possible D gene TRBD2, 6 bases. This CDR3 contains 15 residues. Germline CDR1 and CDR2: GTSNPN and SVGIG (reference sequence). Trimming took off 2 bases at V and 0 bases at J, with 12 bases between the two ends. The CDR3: CAWSPRLGSTDTQYF. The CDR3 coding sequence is TGTGCCTGGAGTCCGAGACTAGGTAGCACAGATACGCAGTATTTT.

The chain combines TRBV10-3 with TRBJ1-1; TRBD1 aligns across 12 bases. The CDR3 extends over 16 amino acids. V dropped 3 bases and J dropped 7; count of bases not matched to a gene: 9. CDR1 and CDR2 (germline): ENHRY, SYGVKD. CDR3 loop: CAISDPGQGAEGEAFF. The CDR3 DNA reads TGTGCCATCAGTGACCCGGGACAGGGGGCCGAGGGTGAAGCTTTCTTT.

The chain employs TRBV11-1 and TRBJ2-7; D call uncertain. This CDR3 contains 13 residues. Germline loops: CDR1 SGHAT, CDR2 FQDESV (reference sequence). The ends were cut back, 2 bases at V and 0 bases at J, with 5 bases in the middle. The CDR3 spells CASSLLISYEQYF. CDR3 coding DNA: TGTGCCAGCAGCTTACTCATCTCCTACGAGCAGTACTTC.

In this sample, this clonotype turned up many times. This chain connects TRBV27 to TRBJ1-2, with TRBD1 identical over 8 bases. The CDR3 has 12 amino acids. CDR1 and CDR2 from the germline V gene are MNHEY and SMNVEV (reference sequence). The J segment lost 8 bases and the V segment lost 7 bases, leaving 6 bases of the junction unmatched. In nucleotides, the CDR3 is TGTGCCAGCACCCTGGGGACAGGAGGCTACACCTTC. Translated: CASTLGTGGYTF.

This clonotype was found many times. CDR3 residues: CATLPQGAEGQPQHF. The CDR3 nucleotides are TGTGCCACCCTACCCCAGGGGGCTGAGGGGCAGCCCCAGCATTTT. The V call is TRBV10-3, the J call TRBJ1-5, with 8 bases identical to TRBD1. CDR3 length equals 15 residues. Germline values: CDR1 ENHRY, CDR2 SYGVKD. V shed 10 bases, J shed 7 bases, and the junction held 15 bases outside the gene matches.

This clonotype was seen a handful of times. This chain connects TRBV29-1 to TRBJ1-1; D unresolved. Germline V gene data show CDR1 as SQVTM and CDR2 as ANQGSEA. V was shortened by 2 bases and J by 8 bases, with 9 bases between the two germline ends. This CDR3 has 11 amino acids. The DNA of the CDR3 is TGCAGCGTTGAACGTAACAGAGAAGCTTTCTTT. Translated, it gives CSVERNREAFF.

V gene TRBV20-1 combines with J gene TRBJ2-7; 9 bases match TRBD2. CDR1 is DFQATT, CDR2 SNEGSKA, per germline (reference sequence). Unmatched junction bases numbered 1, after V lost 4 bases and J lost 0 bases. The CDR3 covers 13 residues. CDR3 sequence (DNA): TGCAGTGCTACTAGCGGGAACTCCTACGAGCAGTACTTC. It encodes CSATSGNSYEQYF.

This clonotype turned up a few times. In nucleotides, the CDR3 is TGTGCCAGTAGTATAGGTGAGGCCTCCTACAATGAGCAGTTCTTC. This gives the protein CASSIGEASYNEQFF. The chain employs TRBV19 and TRBJ2-1; D not resolved. Germline lookup yields CDR1 LNHDA and CDR2 SQIVND (reference sequence). V lost 1 base, J lost 0 bases, and 7 bases lay in between. This CDR3 comprises 15 residues.

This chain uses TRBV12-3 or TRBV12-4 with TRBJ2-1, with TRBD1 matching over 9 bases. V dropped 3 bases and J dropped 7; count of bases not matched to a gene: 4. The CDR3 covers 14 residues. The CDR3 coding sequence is TGTGCCAGCAGTTTCGGGACAGGGTGGAATGAGCAGTTCTTC. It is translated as CASSFGTGWNEQFF.

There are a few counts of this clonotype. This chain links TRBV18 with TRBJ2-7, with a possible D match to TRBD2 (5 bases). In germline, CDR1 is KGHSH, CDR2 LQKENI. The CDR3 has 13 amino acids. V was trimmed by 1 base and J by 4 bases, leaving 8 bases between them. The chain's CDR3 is CASSPLEGYEQYF. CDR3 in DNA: TGTGCCAGCTCACCACTTGAGGGATACGAGCAGTACTTC.

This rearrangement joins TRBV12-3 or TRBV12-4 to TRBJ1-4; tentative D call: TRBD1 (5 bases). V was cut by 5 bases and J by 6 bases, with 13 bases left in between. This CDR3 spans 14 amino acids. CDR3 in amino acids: CASSPQGLDEKLFF. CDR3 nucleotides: TGTGCCAGCAGTCCCCAGGGCCTCGATGAAAAACTGTTTTTT.

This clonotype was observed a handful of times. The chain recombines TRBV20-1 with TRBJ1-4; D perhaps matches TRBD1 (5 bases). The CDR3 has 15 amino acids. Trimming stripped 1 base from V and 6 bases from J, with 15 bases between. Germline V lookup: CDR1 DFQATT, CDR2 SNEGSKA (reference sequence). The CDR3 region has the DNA TGCAGTGCTAGAGCTACCGGGGCCAGAGATGAAAAACTGTTTTTT. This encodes CSARATGARDEKLFF.

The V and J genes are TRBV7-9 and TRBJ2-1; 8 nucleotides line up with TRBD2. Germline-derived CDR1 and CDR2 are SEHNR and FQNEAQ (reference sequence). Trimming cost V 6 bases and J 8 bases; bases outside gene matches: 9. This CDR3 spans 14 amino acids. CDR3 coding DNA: TGTGCCAGCAGATACCCCGGCGGGGGGTATGAGCAGTTCTTC. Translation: CASRYPGGGYEQFF.

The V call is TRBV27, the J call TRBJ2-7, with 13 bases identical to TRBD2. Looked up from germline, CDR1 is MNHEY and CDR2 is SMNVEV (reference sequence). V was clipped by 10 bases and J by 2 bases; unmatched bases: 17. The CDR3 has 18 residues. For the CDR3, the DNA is TGTGCCAACCCCCAGCTAACCGGGACTAGCGGGGTTACCTACGAGCAGTACTTC. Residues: CANPQLTGTSGVTYEQYF.

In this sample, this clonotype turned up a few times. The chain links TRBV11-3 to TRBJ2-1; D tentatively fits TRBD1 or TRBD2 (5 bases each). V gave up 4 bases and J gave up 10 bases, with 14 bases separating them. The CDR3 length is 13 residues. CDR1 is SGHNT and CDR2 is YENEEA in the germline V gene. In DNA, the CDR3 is TGTGCCAGCAGCTGGGGACCGGATCGAGAGCAGTTCTTC. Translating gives CASSWGPDREQFF.

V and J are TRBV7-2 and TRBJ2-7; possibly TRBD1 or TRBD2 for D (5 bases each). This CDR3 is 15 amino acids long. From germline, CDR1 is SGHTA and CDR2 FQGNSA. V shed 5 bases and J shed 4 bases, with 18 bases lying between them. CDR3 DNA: TGTGCCAGCAGCCCCGGGACGGAGGAGGCGTACGAGCAGTACTTC. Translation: CASSPGTEEAYEQYF.

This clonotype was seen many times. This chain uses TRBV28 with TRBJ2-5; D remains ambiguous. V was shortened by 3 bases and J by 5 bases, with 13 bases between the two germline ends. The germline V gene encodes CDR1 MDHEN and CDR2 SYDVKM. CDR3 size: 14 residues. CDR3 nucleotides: TGTGCCAGCAGTTTCGGCAGCCACCCGGAGACCCAGTACTTC. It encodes CASSFGSHPETQYF. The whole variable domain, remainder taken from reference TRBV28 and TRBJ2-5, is DVKVTQSSRYLVKRTGEKVFLECVQDMDHENMFWYRQDPGLGLRLIYFSYDVKMKEKGDIPEGYSVSREKKERFSLILESASTNQTSMYLCASSFGSHPETQYFGPGTRLLVL.

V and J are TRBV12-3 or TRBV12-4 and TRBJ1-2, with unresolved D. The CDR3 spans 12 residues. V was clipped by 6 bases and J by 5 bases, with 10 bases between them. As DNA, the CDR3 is TGTGCCAGCAGCCGTCGGAGGTATGGCTACACCTTC. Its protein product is CASSRRRYGYTF.

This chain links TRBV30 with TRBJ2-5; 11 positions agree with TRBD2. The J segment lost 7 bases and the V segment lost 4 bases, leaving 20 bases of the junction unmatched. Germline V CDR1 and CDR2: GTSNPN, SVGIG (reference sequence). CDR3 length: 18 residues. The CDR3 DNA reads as TGTGCCTGGAACCCTCCCTATGCTCTAACTAGCGGGAGTGTGACCCAGTACTTC. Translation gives CAWNPPYALTSGSVTQYF. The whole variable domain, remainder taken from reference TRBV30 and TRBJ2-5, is SQTIHQWPATLVQPVGSPLSLECTVEGTSNPNLYWYRQAAGRGLQLLFYSVGIGQISSEVPQNLSASRPQDRQFILSSKKLLLSDSGFYLCAWNPPYALTSGSVTQYFGPGTRLLVL.

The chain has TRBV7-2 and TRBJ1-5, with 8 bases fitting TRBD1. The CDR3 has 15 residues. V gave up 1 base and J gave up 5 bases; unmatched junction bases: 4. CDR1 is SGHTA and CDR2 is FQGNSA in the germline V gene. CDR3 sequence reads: CASSLERTGHQPQHF. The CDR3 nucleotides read TGTGCCAGCAGCTTAGAGAGGACAGGGCATCAGCCCCAGCATTTT.